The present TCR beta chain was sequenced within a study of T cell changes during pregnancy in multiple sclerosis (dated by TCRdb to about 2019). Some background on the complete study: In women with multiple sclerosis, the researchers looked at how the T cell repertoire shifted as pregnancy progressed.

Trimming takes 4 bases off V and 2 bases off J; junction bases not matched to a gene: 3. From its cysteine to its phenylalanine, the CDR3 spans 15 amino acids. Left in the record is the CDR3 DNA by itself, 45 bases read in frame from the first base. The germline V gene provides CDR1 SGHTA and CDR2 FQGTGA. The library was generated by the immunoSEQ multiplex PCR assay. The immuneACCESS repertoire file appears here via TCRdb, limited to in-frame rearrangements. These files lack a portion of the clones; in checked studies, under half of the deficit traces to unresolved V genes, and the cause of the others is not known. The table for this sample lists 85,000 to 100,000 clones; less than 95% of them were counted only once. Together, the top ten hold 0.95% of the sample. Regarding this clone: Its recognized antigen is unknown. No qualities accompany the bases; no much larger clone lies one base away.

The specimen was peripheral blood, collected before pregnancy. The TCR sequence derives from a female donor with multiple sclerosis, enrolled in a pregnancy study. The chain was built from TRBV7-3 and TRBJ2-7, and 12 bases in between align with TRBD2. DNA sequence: TGTGCCAGCAGCTCTAGCGGGGGGGGTGCCTACGAGCAGTACTTC. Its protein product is CASSSSGGGAYEQYF.